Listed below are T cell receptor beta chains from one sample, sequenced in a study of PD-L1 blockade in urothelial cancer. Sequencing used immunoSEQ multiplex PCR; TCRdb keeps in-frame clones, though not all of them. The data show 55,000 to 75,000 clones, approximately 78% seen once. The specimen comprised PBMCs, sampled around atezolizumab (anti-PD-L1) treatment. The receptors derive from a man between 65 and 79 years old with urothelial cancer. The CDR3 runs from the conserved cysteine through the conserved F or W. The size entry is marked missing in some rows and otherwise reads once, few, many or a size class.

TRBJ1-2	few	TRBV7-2	CASSLARGSSGYTF
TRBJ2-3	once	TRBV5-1	CASSLDGSSTDTQYF
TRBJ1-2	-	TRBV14	CASSQLPYYGYTF
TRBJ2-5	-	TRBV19	CASRSRLAEHQETQYF
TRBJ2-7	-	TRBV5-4	CASSFLAGGVDEQYF
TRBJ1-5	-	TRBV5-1	CASSPEGNQPQHF
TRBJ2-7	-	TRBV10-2	CASKGTSVSYEQYF
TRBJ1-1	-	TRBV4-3	CASSQDRTGGGTEAFF
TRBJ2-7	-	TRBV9	CASSVSAGYEQYF
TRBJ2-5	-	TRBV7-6	CASSLVGGQETQYF
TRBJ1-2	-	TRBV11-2	CASSLDLYGYTF
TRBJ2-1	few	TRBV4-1	CASSPFLRGSDEQFF
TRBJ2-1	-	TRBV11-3	CASSQGPISSYNEQFF
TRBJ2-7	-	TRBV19	CASSTGGAEYEQYF
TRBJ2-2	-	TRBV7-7	CASSLIGGPNTGELFF
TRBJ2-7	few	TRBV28	CASRLGTGRYEQYF
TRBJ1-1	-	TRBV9	CASSVEPGQGATDTEAFF
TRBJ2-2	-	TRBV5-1	CASSSSTKTGSTGELFF
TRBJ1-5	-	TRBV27	CASSIRGDGNNQPQHF
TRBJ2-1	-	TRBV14	CASSLGGRYVDEQFF
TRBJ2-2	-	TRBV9	CASSVEAGGGTGELFF
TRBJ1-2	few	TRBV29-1	CSVTTGAAYGYTF
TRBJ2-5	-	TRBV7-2	CASSFSEISQETQYF
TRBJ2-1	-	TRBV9	CASSVVNGNEQFF
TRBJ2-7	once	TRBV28	CASSTNQGISYEQYF
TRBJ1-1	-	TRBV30	CATLTGVNTEAFF
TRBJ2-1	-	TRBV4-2	CASSPGTGGYNEQFF
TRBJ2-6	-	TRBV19	CASSIMSGGANVLTF
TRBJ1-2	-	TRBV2	CASKIIQEHYGYTF
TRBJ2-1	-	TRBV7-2	CASSLQGSSYNEQFF